Each of the 14 T cell receptor beta chains below was sequenced from the same sample in a study of T cells in Graves' hyperthyroidism and ophthalmopathy. Using RNA transcripts as the source, TCR beta CDR3 regions were amplified. Using the HTBI primer set, a first-round RT-PCR was run on the TCR CDR3. TCRdb reprocessed the multiplex PCR reads via MiXCR and lists one record per CDR3 protein. The sample lists some 580,000 distinct CDR3 sequences, roughly a sixth occurring once. Sequencing was carried out using blood. The receptors derive from a middle-aged woman with Graves' ophthalmopathy.

This clonotype was picked up many times. The chain joins TRBV6-1 to TRBJ2-2; 7 nucleotides agree with TRBD1. The CDR3 totals 15 residues. Germline lookup yields CDR1 MNHNS and CDR2 SASEGT. J was trimmed by 0 bases and V by 6 bases; bases with no gene match: 4. This CDR3 is CASRPTGANTGELFF. As DNA, the CDR3 is TGTGCCAGCAGGCCTACAGGGGCGAACACCGGGGAGCTGTTTTTT.

This clonotype occurred many times. The rearrangement joins TRBV28 to TRBJ1-5, with D unclear. Trimming took 5 bases from V and 5 from J, leaving 19 bases between them. This CDR3 is 16 amino acids long. Germline V gene lookup returns CDR1 MDHEN and CDR2 SYDVKM. CDR3 sequence: CASSTDRRHSDQPQHF. CDR3 coding DNA: TGTGCCAGCAGTACCGACCGCCGACATTCAGATCAGCCCCAGCATTTT.

This clonotype has just a few counts. J is TRBJ1-6 and V is TRBV10-3; D perhaps matches TRBD1 (6 bases). CDR3 length: 12 residues. CDR1 ENHRY and CDR2 SYGVKD come from the germline V gene. V was trimmed by 8 bases and J by 10 bases, leaving 12 bases between them. CDR3 nucleotides: TGTGCCATCGGAAACAGGGACTCACCCCTCCACTTT. Translating it yields CAIGNRDSPLHF.

This clonotype was counted many times. The J gene is TRBJ1-5, the V gene TRBV2, with D uncertain. Per the germline V gene, CDR1 is SNHLY and CDR2 is FYNNEI. V gave up 3 bases and J gave up 5 bases, with 11 bases separating them. This CDR3 spans 14 amino acids. CDR3 residues: CASSEAASYQPQHF. DNA for the CDR3: TGTGCCAGCAGTGAGGCAGCCTCATATCAGCCCCAGCATTTT.

This clonotype was counted many times. The V gene is TRBV24-1, the J gene TRBJ2-3, with 15 bases lining up with TRBD2. Trimming at V came to 6 bases and at J to 0 bases, leaving 9 bases not matched to a gene. The germline gives CDR1 KGHDR, CDR2 SFDVKD. The CDR3 contains 19 residues. The CDR3 coding sequence is TGTGCCACCAGTACCGGACTAGCGGGAGGGCAATCTAGCACAGATACGCAGTATTTT. As protein: CATSTGLAGGQSSTDTQYF.

The chain combines TRBV11-2 with TRBJ2-7; a possible D gene is TRBD2 (6 bases). Trimming shortened V by 4 bases and J by 0 bases, and 10 bases separated the two germline ends. This CDR3 has 14 amino acids. CDR1 is SGHAT, CDR2 FQNNGV, per germline. CDR3 in DNA: TGTGCCAGCAGCTCCTGGGGGGTCTCCTACGAGCAGTACTTC. Translation: CASSSWGVSYEQYF.

This clonotype was observed at least ten times. The chain couples TRBV28 to TRBJ1-5; maybe TRBD1 (5 bases). V shed 2 bases and J shed 3 bases, with 8 bases lying between them. CDR3 size: 14 residues. Per germline, CDR1 MDHEN and CDR2 SYDVKM. The CDR3 sequence: CASSLIGTNQPQHF. As DNA, the CDR3 is TGTGCCAGCAGTTTAATAGGGACCAATCAGCCCCAGCATTTT. The entire variable domain, with the rest obtained from reference TRBV28 and TRBJ1-5, is as follows: DVKVTQSSRYLVKRTGEKVFLECVQDMDHENMFWYRQDPGLGLRLIYFSYDVKMKEKGDIPEGYSVSREKKERFSLILESASTNQTSMYLCASSLIGTNQPQHFGDGTRLSIL.

This clonotype has a count of ten or more. The chain employs TRBV7-2 and TRBJ2-7; possibly TRBD1 for D (6 bases). The germline V and J ends were trimmed by 5 bases and 3 bases, with 14 bases remaining between them. CDR1 is SGHTA, CDR2 FQGNSA, per germline. The length of the CDR3 is 14 residues. DNA of the CDR3: TGTGCCAGCAGCCTACAGGGTTCGGGCTACGAGCAGTACTTC. Translated, it gives CASSLQGSGYEQYF.

Many counts were recorded for this clonotype. The DNA for the CDR3 is TGTGCCAGCAGCTTATCCTGGAACACTGAAGCTTTCTTT. Translating it yields CASSLSWNTEAFF. This chain uses TRBV7-3 with TRBJ1-1; no firm D call. The CDR3 is made up of 13 amino acids. Germline V gene sequence: CDR1 SGHTA, CDR2 FQGTGA. V lost 2 bases, J lost 1 base, and 5 bases lay in between.

The table lists this clonotype with a few counts. This chain links TRBV6-2 or TRBV6-3 with TRBJ2-5; TRBD2 agrees at 14 bases. The germline gives CDR1 MNHEY, CDR2 SVGEGT. The CDR3 has 18 amino acids. V lost 6 bases to trimming and J lost 3 bases; unmatched junction nucleotides: 12. The CDR3 DNA follows: TGTGCCAGCAGGTTAGGGACTAGCGGGAGTTCTGGAGAAGAGACCCAGTACTTC. It encodes CASRLGTSGSSGEETQYF.

This clonotype has a count of ten or more. The chain combines TRBV15 with TRBJ1-2, with D possibly matching TRBD1 (5 bases). CDR1 and CDR2 from the germline V gene are LNHNV and YYDKDF (reference sequence). The CDR3 extends over 16 amino acids. Trimming shortened V by 0 bases and J by 4 bases, and 15 bases separated the two germline ends. CDR3 sequence: CATSRDGTGSIYGYTF. CDR3 bases: TGTGCCACCAGCAGAGATGGGACCGGCAGCATCTATGGCTACACCTTC. Variable domain in full (rest from reference TRBV15 and TRBJ1-2): DAMVIQNPRYQVTQFGKPVTLSCSQTLNHNVMYWYQQKSSQAPKLLFHYYDKDFNNEADTPDNFQSRRPNTSFCFLDIRSPGLGDTAMYLCATSRDGTGSIYGYTFGSGTRLTVV.

This chain joins TRBV6-1 and TRBJ1-2, with a tentative D call TRBD1 (5 bases). In germline, CDR1 is MNHNS, CDR2 SASEGT. V was pared by 0 bases and J by 6 bases, with 11 bases between. This CDR3 is 14 amino acids long. The CDR3 spells CASSEARGRDGYTF. As DNA, the CDR3 is TGTGCCAGCAGTGAAGCGCGGGGGAGGGATGGCTACACCTTC.

In this sample, this clonotype turned up a few times. The rearrangement uses TRBV29-1 and TRBJ2-3; D may be TRBD2 (6 bases). V dropped 2 bases and J dropped 5 bases, with 14 bases sitting between them. The germline V gene has CDR1 SQVTM and CDR2 ANQGSEA. The CDR3 is 14 residues long. CDR3 sequence reads: CSVEWRRGGDTQYF. Here the CDR3 DNA reads TGCAGCGTTGAATGGCGGAGGGGCGGAGATACGCAGTATTTT.

The rearrangement uses TRBV6-2 or TRBV6-3 and TRBJ2-5, with TRBD2 matching 8 bases. The CDR3 spans 16 residues. CDR1 is MNHEY, CDR2 SVGEGT, per germline. V lost 0 bases and J lost 4; bases outside the gene matches: 7. As DNA, the CDR3 is TGTGCCAGCAGTTACTCGACGGGGACTAGTACAGAGACCCAGTACTTC. Translating gives CASSYSTGTSTETQYF.